One sample yielded the 18 T cell receptor beta chains listed below, sequenced in a study of OX40 agonist ivuxolimab in advanced cancers. The repertoire was sequenced with immunoSEQ multiplex PCR; TCRdb's copy has only in-frame clones and lacks some. The sample lists roughly 66,000 clones, around nine tenths seen once, with about 1.3% in the top ten. The sample was CD4+ or CD8+ T cells sorted from blood, taken in a trial of the OX40 agonist ivuxolimab. These TCRs come from an adult with an advanced solid tumor such as melanoma, head and neck, liver or kidney cancer.

The rearrangement joins TRBV6-1 to TRBJ2-5; a possible D gene is TRBD2 (6 bases). The DNA end is a closer match to TRBJ2-7, so the J assignment may be wrong. In germline, CDR1 is MNHNS, CDR2 SASEGT. The CDR3 extends over 14 amino acids. DNA of the CDR3: TGTGCCAGCATTGGTCTAGCGATAAGGGACGAGCAGTACTTC. This translates into CASIGLAIRDEQYF.

The chain is built from TRBV18 and TRBJ2-3, with 7 bases lining up with TRBD2. Germline V CDR1 and CDR2: KGHSH, LQKENI. With V trimmed by 5 bases and J by 0 bases, 11 bases remained unmatched. This CDR3 is built from 17 residues. The CDR3 DNA reads as TGTGCCAGCTCAATCCGGACGGGGGGACCTAGCACAGATACGCAGTATTTT. Translated: CASSIRTGGPSTDTQYF.

This rearrangement joins TRBV6-5 to TRBJ2-7, with a weak D call TRBD1 (6 bases). The germline CDR1 and CDR2 sequences are MNHEY and SVGAGI. The CDR3 runs 14 residues. V gave up 5 bases and J gave up 2 bases, with 13 bases separating them. CDR3 loop: CASSQRQAPYEQYF. The CDR3 nucleotides are TGTGCCAGCAGTCAGCGACAGGCTCCCTACGAGCAGTACTTC.

This chain links TRBV5-1 with TRBJ1-4, with a possible D match to TRBD1 (5 bases). CDR1 SGHRS and CDR2 YFSETQ come from the germline V gene. The CDR3 is made up of 15 amino acids. Trimming stripped 0 bases from V and 4 bases from J, with 10 bases between. In nucleotides, the CDR3 is TGCGCCAGCAGCTTGGAGGGGAGTTATAATGAAAAACTGTTTTTT. This sequence encodes CASSLEGSYNEKLFF.

V gene TRBV5-1 combines with J gene TRBJ1-5, with TRBD1 identical over 8 bases. The CDR3 runs to 15 residues. With V trimmed by 0 bases and J by 3 bases, 2 bases remained unmatched. The germline V gene encodes CDR1 SGHRS and CDR2 YFSETQ. CDR3 sequence reads: CASSLGTGINQPQHF. Here the CDR3 DNA reads TGCGCCAGCAGCTTGGGGACAGGGATCAATCAGCCCCAGCATTTT.

The chain uses TRBV5-6 and TRBJ2-1; 11 bases are a match to TRBD2. The V segment lost 4 bases and the J segment 6 bases; nucleotides outside the gene matches: 15. This CDR3 has 18 residues. CDR1 SGHDT and CDR2 YYEEEE come from the germline V gene. The CDR3 DNA reads as TGTGCCAGCAGCCCGGATTGGGCTAGCGGGAGGTCATCCAATGAGCAGTTCTTC. Protein product: CASSPDWASGRSSNEQFF.

The chain is built from TRBV19 and TRBJ1-3; D is ambiguous. The CDR3 loop spans 15 amino acids. Germline CDR1 reads LNHDA; CDR2 reads SQIVND (reference sequence). The germline V and J ends were trimmed by 5 bases and 0 bases, with 11 bases remaining between them. This chain's CDR3 is CASSPDSSSGNTIYF. The DNA for the CDR3 is TGTGCCAGTAGTCCGGACTCGAGCTCTGGAAACACCATATATTTT.

V gene TRBV11-3 combines with J gene TRBJ2-3; D is possibly TRBD2 (5 bases). Germline assignment: CDR1 SGHNT and CDR2 YENEEA. The germline V and J ends were trimmed by 2 bases and 2 bases, with 11 bases remaining between them. The CDR3 runs 15 residues. CDR3 nucleotide sequence: TGTGCCAGCAGCTTACATGGGAGTTCCACAGATACGCAGTATTTT. Protein sequence: CASSLHGSSTDTQYF.

The J gene is TRBJ2-7, the V gene TRBV2; D is perhaps TRBD1 or TRBD2 (5 bases each). V lost 3 bases to trimming and J lost 3 bases, with 9 bases between them. Germline V CDR1 and CDR2: SNHLY, FYNNEI. The CDR3 loop spans 13 amino acids. In DNA form, the CDR3 reads TGTGCCAGCAGTGAGTGGGGGAGCTACGAGCAGTACTTC. Translating gives CASSEWGSYEQYF.

In nucleotides, the CDR3 is TGCGCCAGCAGCCAAACCGGGACAGGGACTGGAAACACCATATATTTT. The encoded protein is CASSQTGTGTGNTIYF. The V gene is TRBV4-1, the J gene TRBJ1-3, with 9 bases fitting TRBD1. CDR3 length: 16 amino acids. Germline lookup yields CDR1 MGHRA and CDR2 YSYEKL. The junction had 4 bases not matched to a gene; V was cut back by 2 bases and J by 2 bases.

The CDR3 sequence: CASSQGGGQYF. The CDR3 region has the DNA TGCGCCAGCAGCCAAGGGGGAGGGCAGTACTTC. The genes are TRBV4-1 and TRBJ2-7, with D perhaps matching TRBD2 (6 bases). V was trimmed by 1 base and J by 9 bases, leaving 7 bases between them. Germline CDR1 MGHRA, CDR2 YSYEKL. The CDR3 sequence is 11 residues long.

The chain couples TRBV15 to TRBJ2-3, with 7 nucleotides matching TRBD2. V lost 0 bases and J lost 5; bases outside the gene matches: 8. This CDR3 comprises 16 residues. The germline V gene encodes CDR1 LNHNV and CDR2 YYDKDF (reference sequence). The CDR3: CATSREASGVGDTQYF. The CDR3 DNA reads as TGTGCCACCAGCAGAGAAGCTAGCGGAGTGGGAGATACGCAGTATTTT.

This chain links TRBV7-2 with TRBJ1-5, with a tentative D call TRBD1 (6 bases). Trimming pared 4 bases from V and 7 bases from J, leaving 11 bases between. The CDR3 runs 13 residues. CDR1 is SGHTA and CDR2 is FQGNSA in the germline V gene. CDR3 sequence (DNA): TGTGCCAGCAGCTGGACAGCAGAACAGCCCCAGCATTTT. Translation gives CASSWTAEQPQHF.

V and J are TRBV7-9 and TRBJ2-3; 7 bases are shared with TRBD1. Germline trimming cut 2 bases from V and 5 bases from J; bases unmatched to any gene: 4. From germline, CDR1 is SEHNR and CDR2 FQNEAQ (reference sequence). CDR3 length: 14 amino acids. The CDR3 protein is CASSLKGAEDTQYF. For the CDR3, the DNA is TGTGCCAGCAGCTTAAAGGGGGCGGAAGATACGCAGTATTTT.

This chain uses TRBV6-1 with TRBJ2-3, with D unresolved. The CDR3 length is 14 residues. Trimming left V 1 base short and J 2 bases short, with 7 bases between. Germline V gene sequence: CDR1 MNHNS, CDR2 SASEGT. CDR3 amino acids: CASSEEPHTDTQYF. The CDR3, as DNA: TGTGCCAGCAGTGAAGAGCCTCACACAGATACGCAGTATTTT.

The J gene is TRBJ1-2, the V gene TRBV15, with D unresolved. V lost 0 bases and J 7 bases, leaving 15 bases between the germline ends. The CDR3 has 15 amino acids. The germline V gene encodes CDR1 LNHNV and CDR2 YYDKDF (reference sequence). The CDR3 sequence is CATSRDELRTTGYTF. The CDR3 nucleotides are TGTGCCACCAGCAGAGATGAATTAAGGACCACTGGCTACACCTTC.

V and J are TRBV29-1 and TRBJ2-3; perhaps D is TRBD1 or TRBD2 (5 bases each). This CDR3 has 12 residues. Per the germline V gene, CDR1 is SQVTM and CDR2 is ANQGSEA. Deletions cut 6 bases from V and 6 bases from J, with 13 bases between. The CDR3 coding sequence is TGCAGCGTCGGAGCAGGGAGCGATACGCAGTATTTT. Translated: CSVGAGSDTQYF.

This chain uses TRBV10-3 with TRBJ2-2; 11 bases fit TRBD1. This CDR3 is built from 18 residues. V lost 2 bases to trimming and J lost 3 bases; unmatched junction nucleotides: 8. Germline V gene data show CDR1 as ENHRY and CDR2 as SYGVKD. DNA of the CDR3: TGTGCCATCAGTGAGAGGACAGGGGGCACCCTGGACACCGGGGAGCTGTTTTTT. Translated, it gives CAISERTGGTLDTGELFF.